The 10 T cell receptor beta chains reported below all come from one sample, sequenced in a study of PD-1 blockade in classical Hodgkin lymphoma. This table comes from immunoSEQ multiplex PCR, and its TCRdb copy is limited to in-frame clones, with some not included. The sample carries approximately 7,400 clones, around 78% recorded once. Time point described: cycle 4 day 1 (C4D1), after less than 7 weeks of nivolumab. Brentuximab vedotin exposure varied, and every patient relapsed after autologous stem cell transplantation. This specimen consisted of peripheral blood mononuclear cells (PBMCs), obtained before the fourth cycle of nivolumab. The receptor set was obtained from a human donor with classical Hodgkin lymphoma.

V gene TRBV5-5 combines with J gene TRBJ2-3; 7 nucleotides line up with TRBD2. The J segment lost 6 bases and the V segment lost 1 base, leaving 14 bases of the junction unmatched. The CDR3 extends over 17 amino acids. Per germline, CDR1 SGHKS and CDR2 YYEKEE (reference sequence). The CDR3 nucleotides are TGTGCCAGCAGCTTGCAGTGGGAAGGCGGGAGAACGGATACGCAGTATTTT. It codes for CASSLQWEGGRTDTQYF. The entire variable domain, with the rest obtained from reference TRBV5-5 and TRBJ2-3, is as follows: DAGVTQSPTHLIKTRGQQVTLRCSPISGHKSVSWYQQVLGQGPQFIFQYYEKEERGRGNFPDRFSARQFPNYSSELNVNALLLGDSALYLCASSLQWEGGRTDTQYFGPGTRLTVL.

This clone turned up a few times. V is TRBV28 and J is TRBJ2-6; D gene uncertain. This CDR3 is 15 amino acids long. The germline V and J ends were trimmed by 4 bases and 0 bases, with 7 bases remaining between them. Germline CDR1 and CDR2: MDHEN and SYDVKM. CDR3 protein: CASSSWSSGANVLTF. The CDR3 region has the DNA TGTGCCAGCAGTTCTTGGTCCTCTGGGGCCAACGTCCTGACTTTC.

This clone occurred once. The chain uses TRBV5-8 and TRBJ2-7, with D perhaps matching TRBD1 (6 bases). CDR1 and CDR2 from the germline V gene are SGHTS and YDEGEE. This CDR3 region has 14 residues. The V and J ends lost 0 bases and 4 bases respectively, with 11 bases between them. CDR3 nucleotides: TGTGCCAGCAGCTTGGGGACAGCGGAATACGAGCAGTACTTC. It encodes CASSLGTAEYEQYF.

This clone was detected a few times. The V and J genes are TRBV4-2 and TRBJ1-1; D call uncertain. Germline loops: CDR1 LGHNA, CDR2 YNFKEQ. V dropped 4 bases and J dropped 5 bases, with 11 bases sitting between them. The CDR3 totals 13 residues. CDR3 bases: TGTGCCAGCAGCCTATTGGACGCGACTGAAGCTTTCTTT. Amino acid sequence: CASSLLDATEAFF.

This chain links TRBV13 with TRBJ2-7; D ambiguous. The CDR3 spans 15 residues. Germline CDR1 is PRHDT and CDR2 is FYEKMQ (reference sequence). The V and J ends lost 3 bases and 5 bases respectively, with 17 bases between them. The DNA of the CDR3 is TGTGCCAGCAGCTTTTTTGGTGGGGTTGCCAACGAGCAGTACTTC. Protein: CASSFFGGVANEQYF.

V is TRBV28 and J is TRBJ1-6; D is undetermined. The ends were cut back, 6 bases at V and 5 bases at J, with 14 bases in the middle. This CDR3 has 15 amino acids. Germline V gene sequence: CDR1 MDHEN, CDR2 SYDVKM. CDR3 loop: CASRPSGSHNSPLHF. The CDR3 nucleotides are TGTGCCAGCAGGCCGTCGGGCAGCCATAATTCACCCCTCCACTTT.

V gene TRBV6-1 combines with J gene TRBJ2-3; possible D gene TRBD1, 5 bases. V lost 7 bases and J lost 0, with 14 bases in between. Germline lookup yields CDR1 MNHNS and CDR2 SASEGT. The length of the CDR3 is 15 residues. The CDR3 coding sequence is TGTGCCAGCATAAGGAGCCAGGGCAGCACAGATACGCAGTATTTT. Its protein product is CASIRSQGSTDTQYF.

The chain combines TRBV7-8 with TRBJ1-1; D might be TRBD1 (5 bases). Germline CDR1 reads SGHVS; CDR2 reads FQNEAQ. Trimming stripped 4 bases from V and 1 base from J, with 7 bases between. The CDR3 runs 13 residues. CDR3 sequence: CASSSDRNTEAFF. CDR3 bases: TGTGCCAGCAGCTCCGACAGGAACACTGAAGCTTTCTTT.

Relative to its sample, this clone is medium-sized. Here the CDR3 reads CASSQDTGVETQYF. The CDR3 nucleotides are TGCGCCAGCAGCCAAGATACAGGGGTTGAGACCCAGTACTTC. This rearrangement joins TRBV4-3 to TRBJ2-5; 7 bases fit TRBD1. The V and J ends lost 0 bases and 5 bases, in that order; junction bases with no gene match: 3. The germline V gene has CDR1 LGHNA and CDR2 YSLEER. This CDR3 region has 14 residues.

The chain combines TRBV23-1 with TRBJ1-1, with 9 bases fitting TRBD1. TRBV23-1 is designated an ORF whose function remains uncertain. This CDR3 contains 15 residues. Losses at the gene ends were 3 bases for V and 3 bases for J; bases not matched to a gene: 5. CDR3 sequence (DNA): TGCGCCAGCAGTCACTTAGACAGGGGGGACACTGAAGCTTTCTTT. Protein sequence: CASSHLDRGDTEAFF.